This TCR beta chain originates from a study of blood T cell repertoires in COVID-19. In the original processing: Reference gene primer amplification in the assay estimated nucleated cell counts. Assay: immunoSEQ multiplex PCR; the TCRdb copy retains only in-frame clones and omits some. V and J calls and clone size are given by that table; D and trimming were obtained from the DNA. The sample holds more than 350,000 clones; approximately 91% are singletons and the top ten take 1.2% to 1.5%. The CDR3 is 15 amino acids. Unmatched junction bases numbered 4, after V lost 5 bases and J lost 3 bases. CDR1 is MDHEN and CDR2 is SYDVKM in the germline V gene.

Sequencing input: PBMCs or T cells enriched from blood (not recorded which). This receptor was obtained from a young woman who had been exposed to COVID-19. V is TRBV28 and J is TRBJ2-3, with 11 bases identical to TRBD2. In DNA form, the CDR3 reads TGTGCCAGCAGTGAGACTAGCGGGATTACAGATACGCAGTATTTT. Amino acids: CASSETSGITDTQYF.